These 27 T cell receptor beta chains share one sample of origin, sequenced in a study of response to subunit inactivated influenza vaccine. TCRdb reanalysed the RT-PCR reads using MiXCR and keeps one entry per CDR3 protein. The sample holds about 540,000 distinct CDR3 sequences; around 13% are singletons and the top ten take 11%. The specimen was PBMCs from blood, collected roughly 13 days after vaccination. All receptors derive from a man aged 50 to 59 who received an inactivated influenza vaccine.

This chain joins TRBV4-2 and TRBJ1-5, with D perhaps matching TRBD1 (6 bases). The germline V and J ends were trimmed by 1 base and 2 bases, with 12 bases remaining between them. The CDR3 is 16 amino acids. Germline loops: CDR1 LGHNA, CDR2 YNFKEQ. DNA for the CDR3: TGTGCCAGCAGCCAAGCCAGGGGAGGTGGCAATCAGCCCCAGCATTTT. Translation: CASSQARGGGNQPQHF.

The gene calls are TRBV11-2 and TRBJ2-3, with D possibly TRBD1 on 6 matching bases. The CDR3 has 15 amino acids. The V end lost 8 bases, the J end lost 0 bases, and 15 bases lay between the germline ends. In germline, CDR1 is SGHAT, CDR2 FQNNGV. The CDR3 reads CASSGQSSSTDTQYF. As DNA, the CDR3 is TGTGCCAGCTCCGGACAGTCATCTAGCACAGATACGCAGTATTTT. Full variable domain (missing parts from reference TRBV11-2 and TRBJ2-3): EAGVAQSPRYKIIEKRQSVAFWCNPISGHATLYWYQQILGQGPKLLIQFQNNGVVDDSQLPKDRFSAERLKGVDSTLKIQPAKLEDSAVYLCASSGQSSSTDTQYFGPGTRLTVL.

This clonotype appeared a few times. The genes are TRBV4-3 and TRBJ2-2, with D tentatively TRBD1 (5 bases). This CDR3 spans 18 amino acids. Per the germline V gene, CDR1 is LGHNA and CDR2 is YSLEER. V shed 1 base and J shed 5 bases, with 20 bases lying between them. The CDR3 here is CASSQVQGRATRTGELFF. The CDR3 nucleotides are TGCGCCAGCAGCCAAGTCCAGGGAAGAGCCACCCGAACCGGGGAGCTGTTTTTT.

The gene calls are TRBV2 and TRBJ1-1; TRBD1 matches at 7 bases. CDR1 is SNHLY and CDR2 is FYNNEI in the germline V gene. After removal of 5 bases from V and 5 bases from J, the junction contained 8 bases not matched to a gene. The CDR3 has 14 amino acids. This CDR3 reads CASSIQGLGTEAFF. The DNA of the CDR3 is TGTGCCAGCAGTATACAGGGGTTAGGGACTGAAGCTTTCTTT.

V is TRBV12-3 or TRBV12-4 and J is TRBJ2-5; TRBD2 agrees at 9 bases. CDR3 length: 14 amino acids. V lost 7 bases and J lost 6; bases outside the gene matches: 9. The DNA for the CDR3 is TGTGCCAGCAACTTAGCGGGAGCTGGAAAGACCCAGTACTTC. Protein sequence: CASNLAGAGKTQYF.

In DNA form, the CDR3 reads TGTGCCAGCAGTAAGAGTTTCTCACCCCTCCACTTT. Amino acid sequence: CASSKSFSPLHF. The chain uses TRBV12-3 or TRBV12-4 and TRBJ1-6; no clear D. The ends were cut back, 5 bases at V and 10 bases at J, with 9 bases in the middle. The CDR3 is 12 amino acids.

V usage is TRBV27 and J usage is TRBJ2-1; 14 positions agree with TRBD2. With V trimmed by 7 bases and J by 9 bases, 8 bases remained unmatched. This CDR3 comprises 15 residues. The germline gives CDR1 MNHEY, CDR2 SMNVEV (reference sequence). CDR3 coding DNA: TGTGCCAGCACGACGGGGACTAGCGGGAGATTTGAGCAGTTCTTC. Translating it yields CASTTGTSGRFEQFF.

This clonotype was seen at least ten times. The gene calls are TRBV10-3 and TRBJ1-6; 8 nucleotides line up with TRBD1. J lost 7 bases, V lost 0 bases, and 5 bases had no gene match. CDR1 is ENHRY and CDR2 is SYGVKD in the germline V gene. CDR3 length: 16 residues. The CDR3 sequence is CAISESRDRINSPLHF. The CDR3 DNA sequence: TGTGCCATCAGTGAGTCAAGGGACAGGATAAATTCACCCCTCCACTTT.

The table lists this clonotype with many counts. The CDR3 coding sequence is TGTGCCAGCAGTTTGACAGGGGGCAGCTATGGCTACACCTTC. Amino acids: CASSLTGGSYGYTF. The V call is TRBV28, the J call TRBJ1-2; 10 nucleotides align to TRBD1. With 3 bases clipped from V and 4 bases from J, the junction kept 2 bases outside the gene matches. Germline assignment: CDR1 MDHEN and CDR2 SYDVKM. This CDR3 contains 14 residues.

The CDR3 reads CASSYGRTGAYEQYF. CDR3 nucleotide sequence: TGTGCCAGCAGTTACGGGCGGACAGGGGCCTACGAGCAGTACTTC. The chain employs TRBV6-5 and TRBJ2-7, with 9 bases matching TRBD1. CDR1 is MNHEY, CDR2 SVGAGI, per germline. The CDR3 covers 15 residues. The junction had 4 bases not matched to a gene; V was cut back by 2 bases and J by 2 bases.

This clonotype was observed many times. CDR3: CASSYSKTPRGTEAFF. CDR3 in DNA: TGTGCCAGCAGTTACTCTAAGACCCCCAGAGGCACTGAAGCTTTCTTT. This rearrangement joins TRBV6-5 to TRBJ1-1; D remains ambiguous. The CDR3 has 16 amino acids. With 0 bases removed from V and 4 bases from J, the gap between germline ends came to 15 bases. Per the germline V gene, CDR1 is MNHEY and CDR2 is SVGAGI.

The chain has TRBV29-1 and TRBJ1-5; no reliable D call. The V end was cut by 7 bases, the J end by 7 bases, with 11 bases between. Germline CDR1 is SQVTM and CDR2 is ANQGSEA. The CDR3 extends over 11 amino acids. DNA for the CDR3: TGCAGCGCCGGAAGCGGCCAGCCCCAGCATTTT. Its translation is CSAGSGQPQHF.

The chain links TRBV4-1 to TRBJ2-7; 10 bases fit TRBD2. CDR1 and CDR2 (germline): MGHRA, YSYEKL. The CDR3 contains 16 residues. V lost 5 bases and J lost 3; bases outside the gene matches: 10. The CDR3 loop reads CASSASGLADYYEQYF. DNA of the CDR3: TGCGCCAGCAGCGCCTCAGGACTAGCGGATTACTACGAGCAGTACTTC.

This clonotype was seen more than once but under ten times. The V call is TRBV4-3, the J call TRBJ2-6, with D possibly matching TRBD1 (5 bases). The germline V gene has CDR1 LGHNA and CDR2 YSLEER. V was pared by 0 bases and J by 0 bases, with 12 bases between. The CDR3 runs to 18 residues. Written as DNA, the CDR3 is TGCGCCAGCAGCCAAGATCCAGGGTTCTCCTCTGGGGCCAACGTCCTGACTTTC. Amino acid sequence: CASSQDPGFSSGANVLTF.

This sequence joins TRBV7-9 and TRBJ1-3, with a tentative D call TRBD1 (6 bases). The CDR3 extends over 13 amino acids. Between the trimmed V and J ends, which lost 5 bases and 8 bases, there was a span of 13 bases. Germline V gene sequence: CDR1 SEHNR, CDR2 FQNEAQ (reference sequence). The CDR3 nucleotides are TGTGCCAGCAGCCCTGGGGGGCTTCACACCATATATTTT. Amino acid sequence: CASSPGGLHTIYF.

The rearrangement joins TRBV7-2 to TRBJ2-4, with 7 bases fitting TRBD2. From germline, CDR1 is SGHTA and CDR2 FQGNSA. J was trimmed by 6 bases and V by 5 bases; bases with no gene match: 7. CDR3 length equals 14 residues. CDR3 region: CASSPQWGGNIQYF. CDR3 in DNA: TGTGCCAGCAGCCCTCAGTGGGGGGGAAACATTCAGTACTTC.

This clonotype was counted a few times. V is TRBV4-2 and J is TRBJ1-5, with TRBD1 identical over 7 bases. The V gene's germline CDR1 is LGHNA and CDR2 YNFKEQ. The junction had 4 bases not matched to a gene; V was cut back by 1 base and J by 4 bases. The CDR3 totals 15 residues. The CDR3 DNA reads TGTGCCAGCAGCCAAGGGACAGGAGAAAATCAGCCCCAGCATTTT. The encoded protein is CASSQGTGENQPQHF.

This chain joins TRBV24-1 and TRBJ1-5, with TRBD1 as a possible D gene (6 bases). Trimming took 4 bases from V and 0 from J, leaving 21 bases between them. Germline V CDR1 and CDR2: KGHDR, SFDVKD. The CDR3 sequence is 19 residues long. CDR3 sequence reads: CATSDQFTGQIHSNQPQHF. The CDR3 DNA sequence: TGTGCCACCAGTGACCAATTTACAGGGCAGATCCATAGCAATCAGCCCCAGCATTTT.

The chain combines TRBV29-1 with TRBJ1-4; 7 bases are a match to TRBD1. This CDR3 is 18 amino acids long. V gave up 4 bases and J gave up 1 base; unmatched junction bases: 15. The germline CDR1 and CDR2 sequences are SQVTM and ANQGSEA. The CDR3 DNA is TGCAGCGTTGCCCCTGCTGGGCAGGGGGTTAGAACTAATGAAAAACTGTTTTTT. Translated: CSVAPAGQGVRTNEKLFF.

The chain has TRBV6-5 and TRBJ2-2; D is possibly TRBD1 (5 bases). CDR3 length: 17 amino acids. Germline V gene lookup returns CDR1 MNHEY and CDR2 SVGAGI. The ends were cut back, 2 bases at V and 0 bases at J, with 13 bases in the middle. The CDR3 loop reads CASSYGWQGTNTGELFF. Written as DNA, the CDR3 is TGTGCCAGCAGTTACGGTTGGCAGGGTACGAACACCGGGGAGCTGTTTTTT.

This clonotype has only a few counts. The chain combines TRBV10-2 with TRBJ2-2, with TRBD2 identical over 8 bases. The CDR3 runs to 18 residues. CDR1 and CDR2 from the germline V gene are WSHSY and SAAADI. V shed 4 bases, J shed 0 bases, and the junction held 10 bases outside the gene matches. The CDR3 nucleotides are TGCGCCAGCAGTGGCGGGGGACTAGTTGGCGCGAACACCGGGGAGCTGTTTTTT. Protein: CASSGGGLVGANTGELFF.

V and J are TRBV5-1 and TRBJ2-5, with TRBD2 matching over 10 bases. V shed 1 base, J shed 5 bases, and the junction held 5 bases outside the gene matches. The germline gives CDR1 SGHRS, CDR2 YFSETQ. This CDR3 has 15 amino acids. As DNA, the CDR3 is TGCGCCAGCAGCTTGCCTAGCGGGAGTGGGGAGACCCAGTACTTC. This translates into CASSLPSGSGETQYF. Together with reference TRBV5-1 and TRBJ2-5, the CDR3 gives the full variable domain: KAGVTQTPRYLIKTRGQQVTLSCSPISGHRSVSWYQQTPGQGLQFLFEYFSETQRNKGNFPGRFSGRQFSNSRSEMNVSTLELGDSALYLCASSLPSGSGETQYFGPGTRLLVL.

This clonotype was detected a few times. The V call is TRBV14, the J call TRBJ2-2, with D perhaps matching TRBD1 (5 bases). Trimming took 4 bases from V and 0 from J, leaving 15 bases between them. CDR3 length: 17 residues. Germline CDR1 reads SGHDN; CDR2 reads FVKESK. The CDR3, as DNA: TGTGCCAGCAGCCTAAGTCAGGGCCTAACGAACACCGGGGAGCTGTTTTTT. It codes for CASSLSQGLTNTGELFF.

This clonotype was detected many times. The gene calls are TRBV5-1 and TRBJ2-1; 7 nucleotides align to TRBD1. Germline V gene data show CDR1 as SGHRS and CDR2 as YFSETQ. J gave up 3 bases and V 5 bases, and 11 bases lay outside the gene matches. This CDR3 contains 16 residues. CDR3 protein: CASRGSDRADYNEQFF. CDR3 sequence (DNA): TGCGCCAGCAGGGGGTCTGACAGGGCGGACTACAATGAGCAGTTCTTC.

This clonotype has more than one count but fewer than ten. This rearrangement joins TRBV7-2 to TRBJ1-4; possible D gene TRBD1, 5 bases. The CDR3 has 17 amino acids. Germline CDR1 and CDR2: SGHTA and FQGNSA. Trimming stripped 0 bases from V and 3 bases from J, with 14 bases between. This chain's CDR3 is CASSLAPLTASNEKLFF. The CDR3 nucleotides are TGTGCCAGCAGCTTAGCGCCCCTGACAGCCTCTAATGAAAAACTGTTTTTT.

This CDR3 reads CASSVASPNYGYTF. As DNA, the CDR3 is TGTGCCAGCAGCGTAGCTAGCCCGAACTATGGCTACACCTTC. This sequence joins TRBV9 and TRBJ1-2, with D hard to call. The CDR3 is 14 amino acids. V shed 0 bases and J shed 2 bases, with 8 bases lying between them. Germline V CDR1 and CDR2: SGDLS, YYNGEE.

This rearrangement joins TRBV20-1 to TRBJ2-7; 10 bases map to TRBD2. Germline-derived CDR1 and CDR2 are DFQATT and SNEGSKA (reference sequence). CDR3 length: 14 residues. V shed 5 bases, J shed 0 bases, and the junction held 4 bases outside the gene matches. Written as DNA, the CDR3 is TGCAGTGCTGTTAAGCGGGGGGGCTCCTACGAGCAGTACTTC. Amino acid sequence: CSAVKRGGSYEQYF.